This TCR beta chain was captured by sequencing in a study of blood T cell repertoires in COVID-19. The assay was immunoSEQ multiplex PCR, and TCRdb's table has in-frame clones only and misses some. The profile shows around 50,000 clones, approximately 82% of them singletons. Germline CDR1 LGHDT, CDR2 YNNKEL (reference sequence). CDR3 length: 16 residues. V dropped 0 bases and J dropped 10 bases, with 16 bases sitting between them. This chain joins TRBV3-1 (or the pseudogene TRBV3-2) and TRBJ1-6; a possible D gene is TRBD1 (5 bases). The sequence was obtained from a human donor in a cohort sampled during active COVID-19. The sample comprised peripheral blood. The CDR3 here is CASSQDRWGLGSPLHF. Here the CDR3 DNA reads TGTGCCAGCAGCCAAGATCGGTGGGGCCTGGGATCACCCCTCCACTTT.